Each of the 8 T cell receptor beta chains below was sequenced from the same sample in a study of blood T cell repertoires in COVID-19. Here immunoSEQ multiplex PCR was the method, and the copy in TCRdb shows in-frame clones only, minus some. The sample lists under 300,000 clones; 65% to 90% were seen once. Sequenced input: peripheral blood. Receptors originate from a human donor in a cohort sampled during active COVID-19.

CDR3 in amino acids: CASSASGVHNTQYF. The CDR3 region has the DNA TGCGCCAGCAGCGCTAGCGGAGTTCATAATACGCAGTATTTT. The chain couples TRBV5-1 to TRBJ2-3, with 7 bases identical to TRBD2. Unmatched junction bases numbered 9, after V lost 4 bases and J lost 7 bases. The CDR3 loop spans 14 amino acids. CDR1 is SGHRS and CDR2 is YFSETQ in the germline V gene. The whole variable domain, filled in from reference TRBV5-1 and TRBJ2-3, reads KAGVTQTPRYLIKTRGQQVTLSCSPISGHRSVSWYQQTPGQGLQFLFEYFSETQRNKGNFPGRFSGRQFSNSRSEMNVSTLELGDSALYLCASSASGVHNTQYFGPGTRLTVL.

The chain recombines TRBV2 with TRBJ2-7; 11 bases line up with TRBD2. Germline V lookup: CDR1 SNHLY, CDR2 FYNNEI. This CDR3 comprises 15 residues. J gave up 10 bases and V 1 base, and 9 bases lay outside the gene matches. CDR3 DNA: TGTGCCAGCAGTGAAGAGAGGACTAGCGGGCGTTACCAGTACTTC. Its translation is CASSEERTSGRYQYF.

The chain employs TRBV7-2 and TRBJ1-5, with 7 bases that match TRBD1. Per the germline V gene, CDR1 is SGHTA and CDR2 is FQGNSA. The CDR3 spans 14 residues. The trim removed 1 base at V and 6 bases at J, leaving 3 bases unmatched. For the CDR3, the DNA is TGTGCCAGCAGCTTAGAAGGGGGCCCTCAGCCCCAGCATTTT. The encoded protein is CASSLEGGPQPQHF.

The DNA for the CDR3 is TGTGCCAGCAGCAACCGCCACCGGGACAGGTTAAGAAATAGGGGGTCACCCCTCCACTTT. Protein: CASSNRHRDRLRNRGSPLHF. This chain links TRBV21-1 with TRBJ1-6; the D call of TRBD1 is as the table states it, not checked on the DNA. TRBV21-1 is reported as a pseudogene. The CDR3 is made up of 20 amino acids.

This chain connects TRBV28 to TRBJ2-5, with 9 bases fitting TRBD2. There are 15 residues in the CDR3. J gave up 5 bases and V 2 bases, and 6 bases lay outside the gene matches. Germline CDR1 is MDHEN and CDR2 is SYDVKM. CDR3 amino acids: CASSLSGRIGETQYF. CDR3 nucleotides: TGTGCCAGCAGTTTAAGCGGGAGGATCGGGGAGACCCAGTACTTC. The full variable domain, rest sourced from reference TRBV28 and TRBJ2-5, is DVKVTQSSRYLVKRTGEKVFLECVQDMDHENMFWYRQDPGLGLRLIYFSYDVKMKEKGDIPEGYSVSREKKERFSLILESASTNQTSMYLCASSLSGRIGETQYFGPGTRLLVL.

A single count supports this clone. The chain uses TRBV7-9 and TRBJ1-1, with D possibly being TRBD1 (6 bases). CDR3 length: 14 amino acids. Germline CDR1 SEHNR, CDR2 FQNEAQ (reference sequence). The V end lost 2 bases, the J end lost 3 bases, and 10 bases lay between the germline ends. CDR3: CASSLSGEYTEAFF. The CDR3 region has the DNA TGTGCCAGCAGCTTATCAGGGGAGTACACTGAAGCTTTCTTT.

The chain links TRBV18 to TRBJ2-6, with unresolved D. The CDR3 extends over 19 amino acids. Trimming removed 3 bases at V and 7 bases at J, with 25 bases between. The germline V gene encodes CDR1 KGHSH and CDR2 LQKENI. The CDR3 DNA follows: TGTGCCAGCTCACCCCCTCCCCAATCACAGCATCTTACAGCCAACGTCCTGACTTTC. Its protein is CASSPPPQSQHLTANVLTF.

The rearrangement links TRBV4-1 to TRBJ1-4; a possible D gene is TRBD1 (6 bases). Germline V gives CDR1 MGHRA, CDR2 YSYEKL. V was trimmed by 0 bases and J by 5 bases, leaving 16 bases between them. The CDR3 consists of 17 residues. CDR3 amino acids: CASSQDAGGFGNEKLFF. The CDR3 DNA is TGCGCCAGCAGCCAAGACGCGGGGGGCTTCGGGAATGAAAAACTGTTTTTT.